The T cell receptor (beta chain) under discussion was sequenced for a study of beta chain features in type 1 diabetes. Whole-study findings and limits: For Type 1 diabetes patients, all four CD4+ subsets carried TCRB CDR3s that were moderately but significantly shorter.

This clone was observed a handful of times. Antigen: not known. CD45RO/CCR7/CD25/CD127/CD95/CD27 sorting isolated CD4+ naive, central memory, regulatory and stem cell-like memory cells. Trimming left V 0 bases short and J 5 bases short, with 11 bases between. Germline-derived CDR1 and CDR2 are LNHNV and YYDKDF (reference sequence). This CDR3 is 14 amino acids long. Every isolated RNA sample was fully reverse transcribed, so sequencing captured expressed TCRB transcripts. Profiled with immunoSEQ multiplex PCR; TCRdb holds only in-frame clones, not every one. The sample has 250,000 to 350,000 clones; approximately 14% are singletons.

This TCR was sampled from a man aged 30 to 39 with type 1 diabetes. This chain connects TRBV15 to TRBJ2-7; D gene ambiguous. The sample consisted of naive CD4+ T cells from blood. CDR3 DNA: TGTGCCACCAGCAGAGATAGAAATACCGACGAGCAGTACTTC. This gives the protein CATSRDRNTDEQYF.